The 28 T cell receptor beta chains below come from one sample, sequenced in a study of blood T cell repertoires in COVID-19 (dated by TCRdb to about 2020). Library creation used the immunoSEQ multiplex PCR assay. Here the immuneACCESS table is served through TCRdb, limited to in-frame sequences with V and J called. Missing clones are a known gap in these copies; in checked studies unresolved V genes cover under half, and the rest lacks a known reason. Present in this sample are around 260,000 clones, approximately 80% of which were seen just once. Of the sample, around 4% is held by the ten largest clones. The sequencing input was peripheral blood. These receptors were collected from a man in his 60s with acute or convalescent COVID-19.

This chain joins TRBV4-2 and TRBJ2-4, with 13 bases fitting TRBD2. Trimming at V came to 1 base and at J to 1 base, leaving 4 bases not matched to a gene. The CDR3 runs 18 residues. Germline V gene lookup returns CDR1 LGHNA and CDR2 YNFKEQ. This chain's CDR3 is CASSQGTSGSRAKNIQYF. The CDR3 nucleotides read TGTGCCAGCAGCCAAGGGACTAGCGGGAGTAGGGCCAAAAACATTCAGTACTTC.

The chain combines TRBV4-1 with TRBJ2-7; 8 bases are shared with TRBD2. The V segment lost 0 bases and the J segment 3 bases; nucleotides outside the gene matches: 7. This CDR3 has 16 amino acids. Looked up from germline, CDR1 is MGHRA and CDR2 is YSYEKL. DNA for the CDR3: TGCGCCAGCAGCCAAGATGGTGGTAGCGGGGTCTACGAGCAGTACTTC. Protein product: CASSQDGGSGVYEQYF.

The V gene is TRBV6-5, the J gene TRBJ1-3, with a possible D match to TRBD1 (5 bases). This CDR3 has 15 amino acids. V was trimmed by 8 bases and J by 0 bases, leaving 14 bases between them. Germline CDR1 MNHEY, CDR2 SVGAGI. This CDR3 is CASGKGLNSGNTIYF. The CDR3 bases are TGTGCCAGCGGGAAGGGACTCAACTCTGGAAACACCATATATTTT.

The chain has TRBV27 and TRBJ2-1; D perhaps matches TRBD2 (6 bases). The ends were cut back, 6 bases at V and 7 bases at J, with 19 bases in the middle. CDR1 is MNHEY, CDR2 SMNVEV, per germline (reference sequence). The CDR3 consists of 15 residues. CDR3 residues: CASRRYVSGWNEQFF. The CDR3 DNA reads TGTGCCAGCAGACGATACGTTAGCGGTTGGAATGAGCAGTTCTTC.

This sequence joins TRBV4-1 and TRBJ2-3; 8 nucleotides align to TRBD2. The CDR3 consists of 16 residues. J was trimmed by 5 bases and V by 1 base; bases with no gene match: 8. Germline V gene data show CDR1 as MGHRA and CDR2 as YSYEKL. The chain's CDR3 is CASSQVRGGRGDTQYF. The CDR3 DNA is TGCGCCAGCAGCCAAGTTCGCGGGGGGCGTGGAGATACGCAGTATTTT.

The chain recombines TRBV19 with TRBJ2-1; 7 bases align to TRBD1. The CDR3 is 15 amino acids. Germline V gene lookup returns CDR1 LNHDA and CDR2 SQIVND (reference sequence). J gave up 0 bases and V 4 bases, and 3 bases lay outside the gene matches. The chain's CDR3 is CASSTRQGSYNEQFF. The CDR3 DNA is TGTGCCAGTAGTACAAGACAGGGCTCCTACAATGAGCAGTTCTTC.

The V and J genes are TRBV5-6 and TRBJ2-7, with 7 bases fitting TRBD1. The CDR3 is made up of 13 amino acids. Trimming cost V 2 bases and J 3 bases; bases outside gene matches: 2. CDR1 and CDR2 (germline): SGHDT, YYEEEE. The CDR3 is CASSLNRGYEQYF. In DNA, the CDR3 is TGTGCCAGCAGCTTAAACAGGGGCTACGAGCAGTACTTC.

The rearrangement joins TRBV21-1 to TRBJ1-1; no check of the table's D call, TRBD1, against the DNA was made. TRBV21-1 is classified as a pseudogene. The CDR3 is made up of 18 amino acids. The CDR3 loop reads CASSKEVAGVGVNTEAFF. CDR3 nucleotides: TGTGCCAGCAGCAAAGAAGTGGCAGGGGTGGGAGTGAACACTGAAGCTTTCTTT.

The rearrangement uses TRBV5-6 and TRBJ1-2, with D uncertain. The CDR3 consists of 12 residues. V gave up 0 bases and J gave up 12 bases, with 12 bases separating them. Germline CDR1 is SGHDT and CDR2 is YYEEEE. This CDR3 is CASSLGQDLHTF. In DNA, the CDR3 is TGTGCCAGCAGCTTGGGGCAGGACTTACACACCTTC.

This chain connects TRBV3-1 (or the pseudogene TRBV3-2) to TRBJ1-2; no clear D. The CDR3 has 16 residues. Germline assignment: CDR1 LGHDT and CDR2 YNNKEL (reference sequence). V was pared by 4 bases and J by 2 bases, with 17 bases between. CDR3 DNA: TGTGCCAGCAGCCCGTCGATCGGGGAGAACAACTATGGCTACACCTTC. Translating gives CASSPSIGENNYGYTF.

This rearrangement joins TRBV15 to TRBJ2-1; TRBD2 is a possible D gene (5 bases). This CDR3 spans 14 amino acids. The V gene lost 8 bases and the J gene lost 6 bases, with 17 bases spanning the gap. Germline V gene data show CDR1 as LNHNV and CDR2 as YYDKDF (reference sequence). The CDR3 sequence is CATSSSLGSNEQFF. In DNA form, the CDR3 reads TGTGCCACCTCTAGCTCCCTGGGGTCCAATGAGCAGTTCTTC.

V is TRBV6-5 and J is TRBJ1-2; tentatively, D is TRBD1 (5 bases). The V gene lost 2 bases and the J gene lost 5 bases, with 15 bases spanning the gap. CDR1 and CDR2 from the germline V gene are MNHEY and SVGAGI. This CDR3 is built from 15 residues. The CDR3 DNA reads as TGTGCCAGCAGTTACGGCGGGGCATTTGGGTATGGCTACACCTTC. The encoded protein is CASSYGGAFGYGYTF.

This chain links TRBV4-3 with TRBJ2-1, with D maybe TRBD2 (7 bases). Germline CDR1 and CDR2: LGHNA and YSLEER. The ends were cut back, 0 bases at V and 0 bases at J, with 12 bases in the middle. CDR3 size: 17 residues. CDR3 loop: CASSQDTGGSSYNEQFF. Here the CDR3 DNA reads TGCGCCAGCAGCCAAGATACGGGGGGCAGCTCCTACAATGAGCAGTTCTTC.

The V call is TRBV6-1, the J call TRBJ1-2; the D gene is possibly TRBD1 (5 bases). The CDR3 consists of 17 residues. V lost 1 base, J lost 4 bases, and 19 bases lay in between. Germline V gene data show CDR1 as MNHNS and CDR2 as SASEGT. CDR3 residues: CASSEGSNRRVGYGYTF. CDR3 coding DNA: TGTGCCAGCAGTGAAGGGTCGAACAGGCGAGTTGGCTATGGCTACACCTTC.

The chain employs TRBV6-6 and TRBJ2-1; maybe TRBD2 (5 bases). CDR1 MNHNY and CDR2 SVGAGI come from the germline V gene (reference sequence). This CDR3 is built from 13 residues. The ends were cut back, 6 bases at V and 9 bases at J, with 15 bases in the middle. The CDR3 coding sequence is TGTGCCAGCAGGCAAGGGATTGAGGGTGAGCAGTTCTTC. Amino acids: CASRQGIEGEQFF.

This clone was detected only once. The chain uses TRBV19 and TRBJ2-5, with D possibly TRBD1 on 6 matching bases. Trimming removed 6 bases at V and 8 bases at J, with 16 bases between. This CDR3 comprises 13 residues. Germline V gene sequence: CDR1 LNHDA, CDR2 SQIVND (reference sequence). CDR3 residues: CASSRPDSLTQYF. CDR3 nucleotides: TGTGCCAGTAGCCGTCCGGACAGTTTAACCCAGTACTTC.

This clone was counted a few times. This CDR3 reads CASSYRYRGMNTEAFF. The CDR3 DNA reads TGTGCCAGCAGCTATCGTTACAGGGGGATGAACACTGAAGCTTTCTTT. The rearrangement links TRBV5-6 to TRBJ1-1; TRBD1 matches 8 bases. CDR3 length: 16 amino acids. The J segment lost 0 bases and the V segment lost 3 bases, leaving 7 bases of the junction unmatched. Germline V gene sequence: CDR1 SGHDT, CDR2 YYEEEE.

The chain couples TRBV11-1 to TRBJ2-2; 8 bases are a match to TRBD1. V lost 5 bases and J lost 4; bases outside the gene matches: 9. Germline loops: CDR1 SGHAT, CDR2 FQDESV (reference sequence). The CDR3 sequence is 16 residues long. DNA for the CDR3: TGTGCCAGCAGCGGCCTCGGACAGGGCGGCACCGGGGAGCTGTTTTTT. Protein product: CASSGLGQGGTGELFF.

V usage is TRBV7-2 and J usage is TRBJ2-7, with a weak D call TRBD2 (10 bases). The CDR3 sequence is 17 residues long. Between the trimmed V and J ends, which lost 5 bases and 3 bases, there was a span of 23 bases. The germline V gene encodes CDR1 SGHTA and CDR2 FQGNSA. CDR3 amino acids: CASSGGTGWTSGYEQYF. In DNA form, the CDR3 reads TGTGCCAGCAGCGGGGGGACAGGGTGGACTAGCGGCTACGAGCAGTACTTC.

This chain uses TRBV13 with TRBJ2-3, with D possibly matching TRBD2 (5 bases). V shed 7 bases and J shed 3 bases, with 11 bases lying between them. The CDR3 length is 13 residues. Germline CDR1 PRHDT, CDR2 FYEKMQ (reference sequence). The CDR3 DNA sequence: TGTGCCAGCACCCCCAGCGGAACAGATACGCAGTATTTT. It specifies CASTPSGTDTQYF.

This clone was seen just once. The chain employs TRBV10-3 and TRBJ2-7, with TRBD2 matching 7 bases. The CDR3 length is 13 residues. The trim removed 11 bases at V and 4 bases at J, leaving 11 bases unmatched. Germline CDR1 reads ENHRY; CDR2 reads SYGVKD. In nucleotides, the CDR3 is TGTGCCTCCACCCCGGGACTAAGTTACGAGCAGTACTTC. Translated: CASTPGLSYEQYF.

The chain employs TRBV12-3 or TRBV12-4 and TRBJ2-1, with D possibly TRBD1 on 6 matching bases. This CDR3 has 12 residues. Deletions cut 6 bases from V and 4 bases from J, with 7 bases between. The CDR3 bases are TGTGCCAGCAGACAGGGATACAATGAGCAGTTCTTC. It yields the protein CASRQGYNEQFF.

The CDR3 reads CAISESREGGNEQFF. Here the CDR3 DNA reads TGTGCCATCAGTGAATCCCGGGAGGGCGGCAATGAGCAGTTCTTC. The chain employs TRBV10-3 and TRBJ2-1; 8 bases are a match to TRBD2. CDR1 and CDR2 from the germline V gene are ENHRY and SYGVKD. Trimming cost V 3 bases and J 6 bases; bases outside gene matches: 7. The CDR3 length is 15 residues.

V is TRBV6-5 and J is TRBJ1-1; D is undetermined. The V and J ends lost 4 bases and 4 bases respectively, with 10 bases between them. This CDR3 spans 13 amino acids. CDR1 and CDR2 from the germline V gene are MNHEY and SVGAGI. The CDR3 loop reads CASSFRVGTEAFF. The DNA for the CDR3 is TGTGCCAGCAGTTTTCGGGTAGGCACTGAAGCTTTCTTT.

V is TRBV6-5 and J is TRBJ1-1, with 9 bases aligning to TRBD1. J was trimmed by 4 bases and V by 0 bases; bases with no gene match: 0. CDR1 is MNHEY and CDR2 is SVGAGI in the germline V gene. The CDR3 spans 14 residues. The CDR3 spells CASSYSTGGTEAFF. The CDR3 DNA sequence: TGTGCCAGCAGTTACTCGACAGGGGGCACTGAAGCTTTCTTT.

The V gene is TRBV7-2, the J gene TRBJ2-3, with TRBD2 identical over 7 bases. The CDR3 is made up of 16 amino acids. V lost 4 bases to trimming and J lost 2 bases; unmatched junction nucleotides: 9. Per germline, CDR1 SGHTA and CDR2 FQGNSA. The CDR3 bases are TGTGCCAGCAGCTATCGGGGGGACGGGGCCACAGATACGCAGTATTTT. This sequence encodes CASSYRGDGATDTQYF. The variable domain in full, with the rest retrieved from reference TRBV7-2 and TRBJ2-3, is GAGVSQSPSNKVTEKGKDVELRCDPISGHTALYWYRQSLGQGLEFLIYFQGNSAPDKSGLPSDRFSAERTGGSVSTLTIQRTQQEDSAVYLCASSYRGDGATDTQYFGPGTRLTVL.

The V and J genes are TRBV18 and TRBJ1-4; D not resolved. The CDR3 is made up of 16 amino acids. The germline V gene has CDR1 KGHSH and CDR2 LQKENI. V gave up 0 bases and J gave up 4 bases, with 12 bases separating them. The CDR3 here is CASSPPGGLGNEKLFF. Here the CDR3 DNA reads TGTGCCAGCTCACCACCTGGAGGCCTTGGTAATGAAAAACTGTTTTTT.

This clone was counted a few times. This chain links TRBV4-3 with TRBJ2-1; D gene uncertain. The CDR3 loop spans 14 amino acids. The V gene lost 1 base and the J gene lost 9 bases, with 13 bases spanning the gap. Germline CDR1 LGHNA, CDR2 YSLEER. The CDR3 DNA reads as TGCGCCAGCAGCCAAGGAGGCCTAGTCGGTGAGCAGTTCTTC. This encodes CASSQGGLVGEQFF.